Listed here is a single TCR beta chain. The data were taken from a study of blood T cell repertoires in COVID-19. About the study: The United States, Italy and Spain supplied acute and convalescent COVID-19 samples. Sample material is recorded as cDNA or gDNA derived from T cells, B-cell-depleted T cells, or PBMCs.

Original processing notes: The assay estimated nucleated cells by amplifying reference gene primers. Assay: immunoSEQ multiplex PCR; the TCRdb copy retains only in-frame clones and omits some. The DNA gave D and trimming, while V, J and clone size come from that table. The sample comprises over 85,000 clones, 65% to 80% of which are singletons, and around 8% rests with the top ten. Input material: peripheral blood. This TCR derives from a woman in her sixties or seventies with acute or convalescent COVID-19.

The chain's CDR3 is CASSTRQGSGDTQYF. The DNA of the CDR3 is TGTGCCAGCAGCACCCGACAGGGGTCAGGAGATACGCAGTATTTT. This sequence joins TRBV7-6 and TRBJ2-3, with 8 nucleotides matching TRBD1. Unmatched junction bases numbered 9, after V lost 5 bases and J lost 5 bases. This CDR3 spans 15 amino acids. Germline CDR1 reads SGHVS; CDR2 reads FNYEAQ.